The T cell receptor beta chain described here comes from a study of blood T cell repertoires in COVID-19 (TCRdb year 2020). The study in broad terms: Samples covering the acute and convalescent phases of COVID-19 were provided by collaborators in the United States, Italy and Spain. The prospective study material was composed of cDNA or gDNA derived from T cells, B-cell-depleted T cells, or PBMCs. Deeply sampled blood TCRbeta repertoires from subjects exposed to, actively infected with, or recovered from COVID-19 were included in the dataset. The repertoires were made available in a free public database intended to serve as a resource for research on the immune response to SARS-CoV-2. The samples were drawn from the first 160 participants of the ongoing ImmuneRACE study and from under 1,500 subjects provided by 6 global collaborators. The sample metadata nearly always contained a de-identified subject ID, COVID-19 status, age in years and sex. HLA class I and class II types, where available, came from metadata supplied by the sample provider rather than from assay-based typing. The investigation overall reported the following: Clinical and demographic metadata were provided uncurated, with the amount varying by source and participant.

Clipping removes 8 bases from V and 6 bases from J, with 0 as the unmatched junction base count. The CDR3 measures 12 amino acids from cysteine to phenylalanine. Only the CDR3 portion is preserved as DNA: 36 bases, with reading frame beginning at the first base. Each collaborating institution followed its own protocols to collect whole blood in K2EDTA tubes. For TCRbeta analysis, collaborators shipped samples as frozen whole blood, isolated PBMCs, or DNA extracted from either of those sample types. This clone has more than one count but fewer than ten. Its antigen is not yet known. No qualities accompany the bases; no much larger clone lies one base away. TCRbeta CDR3 regions were amplified from genomic DNA using the immunoSEQ Assay, a bias-controlled multiplex PCR. Concerning the study's data processing: Nucleated cell counts per sample were estimated from amplification of reference gene primers within the assay. To quantify the absolute abundance of each unique TCRbeta CDR3 rearrangement, sequence reads were collapsed and filtered. For each sample, productive Simpson clonality was calculated by taking the square root of Simpson's diversity index across productive rearrangements. TCRdb stores this immuneACCESS table with in-frame sequences only. Part of the clones is absent; in the studies checked, under half of the shortfall reflects unresolved V genes, and no reason is known for the rest. D and trimming were read from the DNA, whereas the V and J calls and clone size are those reported in that table. This sample is represented by 200,000 or so clones; 75% to 90% of them were singletons. The ten largest clones represent under 2.5% of the sample.

The chain joins TRBV12-3 or TRBV12-4 to TRBJ2-2; 10 central bases correspond to TRBD1. The receptor's source is a man between 65 and 85 years old with active or convalescent COVID-19. Material for sequencing was peripheral blood. The DNA sequence follows: TGTGCCAGCGGGACAGGGGCCGGGGAGCTGTTTTTT. Its protein reads: CASGTGAGELFF.